What follows is one T cell receptor (beta chain) and its context. Its antigen is undetermined. This specimen belongs to a study of post-analysis software for immune sequencing data. About the research overall: Disease trajectories encompassed relapsing-remitting, secondary progressive and progressive-relapsing multiple sclerosis. Findings and limits, study-wide: Multiple sclerosis was associated with a significant reduction in normalized Chao1 diversity relative to controls. Batch-matched samples strongly co-clustered by F measure. Several TRBV segments were more frequent in patients than controls; TRBV5-6, TRBV5-1 and TRBV20-1 belonged to this group.

Germline V gives CDR1 SQVTM, CDR2 ANQGSEA. Trimming removed 6 bases at V and 6 bases at J, with 20 bases between. The CDR3 is made up of 14 amino acids. The authors incorporated unique molecular identifiers into the TCR beta cDNA libraries. Starting from around 1 to 10 million T cells, the study yielded about half a million cDNA molecules. MiXCR was run by TCRdb on the PCR reads, yielding one entry per CDR3 protein. The repertoire consists of fewer than 850,000 distinct CDR3 sequences, with just over 45% occurring once and the leading ten covering roughly 4.5%. Sequencing was done on a sample of blood. The sequence was obtained from a girl under 18 with multiple sclerosis. The chain employs TRBV29-1 and TRBJ1-2, with D perhaps matching TRBD1 (5 bases). CDR3 nucleotide sequence: TGCAGCGTCGCCGGGGGGGGTGCTTCGAATGGCTACACCTTC. Protein sequence: CSVAGGGASNGYTF.